This TCR beta chain derives from a study of T cells in Graves' hyperthyroidism and ophthalmopathy. RNA transcripts yielded amplified TCR beta CDR3 regions. With the HTBI primer set, the TCR CDR3 went through a first round of RT-PCR. TCRdb fed the multiplex PCR reads into MiXCR, producing one record per CDR3 protein. Of around 300,000 distinct CDR3 sequences in the sample, about 16% were seen once. The V and J ends lost 4 bases and 2 bases, in that order; junction bases with no gene match: 5. Germline-derived CDR1 and CDR2 are DFQATT and SNEGSKA (reference sequence). The CDR3 contains 14 residues. This clonotype appeared many times.

Material for sequencing was blood. This TCR was recovered from a woman aged 45 to 65 with Graves' hyperthyroidism that later progressed to Graves' ophthalmopathy. V gene TRBV20-1 combines with J gene TRBJ2-7, with 10 positions matching TRBD1. The CDR3 sequence is CSATPGTGAYEQYF. Written as DNA, the CDR3 is TGCAGTGCTACACCCGGGACAGGGGCCTACGAGCAGTACTTC.